Listed here are 30 T cell receptor beta chains from one sample, sequenced in a study of OX40 agonist ivuxolimab in advanced cancers. TCRdb's copy holds only in-frame clones and misses some; the assay was immunoSEQ multiplex PCR. This sample has tens of thousands of clones, with around 88% found just once. Material: CD4+ or CD8+ T cells sorted from blood, obtained in a trial of the OX40 agonist ivuxolimab. These receptors all stem from an adult with an advanced solid tumor such as melanoma, head and neck, liver or kidney cancer.

The CDR3 region is CASSIGDWAELFF. The CDR3 coding sequence is TGTGCCAGTAGTATAGGAGACTGGGCGGAGCTGTTTTTT. This rearrangement joins TRBV19 to TRBJ2-2, with D unclear. This CDR3 has 13 residues. Deletions cut 1 base from V and 10 bases from J, with 10 bases between. CDR1 is LNHDA, CDR2 SQIVND, per germline (reference sequence).

This chain uses TRBV27 with TRBJ1-5, with D unclear. The CDR3 spans 13 residues. Trimming pared 9 bases from V and 0 bases from J, leaving 9 bases between. CDR1 is MNHEY, CDR2 SMNVEV, per germline (reference sequence). As DNA, the CDR3 is TGTGCCAGTTGGGATTATAGCAATCAGCCCCAGCATTTT. It translates to CASWDYSNQPQHF.

V gene TRBV18 combines with J gene TRBJ2-1; D gene ambiguous. The germline V and J ends were trimmed by 0 bases and 8 bases, with 8 bases remaining between them. Germline V CDR1 and CDR2: KGHSH, LQKENI. This CDR3 is built from 13 residues. The CDR3 loop is CASSPPARDEQFF. The CDR3 region has the DNA TGTGCCAGCTCACCACCTGCCCGGGATGAGCAGTTCTTC.

V is TRBV7-9 and J is TRBJ2-1; 8 positions agree with TRBD2. CDR1 SEHNR and CDR2 FQNEAQ come from the germline V gene (reference sequence). Trimming cost V 8 bases and J 4 bases; bases outside gene matches: 10. CDR3 length: 15 residues. CDR3 DNA: TGTGCCAGCCATTCACCGGGGGGGAGTTACAATGAGCAGTTCTTC. Amino acids: CASHSPGGSYNEQFF.

The chain recombines TRBV7-8 with TRBJ1-1; 9 bases are shared with TRBD1. Germline V gene lookup returns CDR1 SGHVS and CDR2 FQNEAQ. The junction had 15 bases not matched to a gene; V was cut back by 5 bases and J by 2 bases. This CDR3 contains 18 residues. The CDR3 protein is CASSPRSRDRAINTEAFF. CDR3 DNA sequence: TGTGCCAGCAGCCCTCGAAGTCGGGACAGGGCGATAAACACTGAAGCTTTCTTT.

The chain joins TRBV27 to TRBJ2-7, with 12 bases matching TRBD2. Germline CDR1 and CDR2: MNHEY and SMNVEV (reference sequence). The V segment lost 6 bases and the J segment 7 bases; nucleotides outside the gene matches: 7. The CDR3 has 14 residues. The CDR3 bases are TGTGCCAGCAGACTGGGACTAGCGGGTGGGGAGCAGTACTTC. Amino acids: CASRLGLAGGEQYF.

This clone was observed once. V and J are TRBV28 and TRBJ2-4; D gene unclear. Germline V gene data show CDR1 as MDHEN and CDR2 as SYDVKM. With 2 bases removed from V and 3 bases from J, the gap between germline ends came to 8 bases. The CDR3 has 14 amino acids. This chain's CDR3 is CASSLRQNKNIQYF. In nucleotides, the CDR3 is TGTGCCAGCAGTTTAAGGCAGAACAAAAACATTCAGTACTTC.

The V call is TRBV4-1, the J call TRBJ2-1, with unresolved D. This CDR3 contains 12 residues. The V end lost 4 bases, the J end lost 6 bases, and 7 bases lay between the germline ends. Germline V lookup: CDR1 MGHRA, CDR2 YSYEKL. The CDR3: CASSLLSNEQFF. Here the CDR3 DNA reads TGCGCCAGCAGCCTTTTGAGCAATGAGCAGTTCTTC.

The chain recombines TRBV27 with TRBJ2-3; D might be TRBD1 (6 bases). CDR3 size: 15 residues. Germline V gene lookup returns CDR1 MNHEY and CDR2 SMNVEV (reference sequence). The V end lost 3 bases, the J end lost 0 bases, and 10 bases lay between the germline ends. In DNA, the CDR3 is TGTGCCAGCAGTTTCCCGGGACACAGCACAGATACGCAGTATTTT. This translates into CASSFPGHSTDTQYF.

This rearrangement joins TRBV19 to TRBJ2-1; 13 nucleotides match TRBD2. The germline V gene has CDR1 LNHDA and CDR2 SQIVND (reference sequence). The length of the CDR3 is 15 residues. With V trimmed by 1 base and J by 9 bases, 3 bases remained unmatched. CDR3 sequence reads: CASSIGLAGGGEQFF. CDR3 DNA sequence: TGTGCCAGTAGTATAGGACTAGCGGGAGGAGGTGAGCAGTTCTTC.

V gene TRBV5-6 combines with J gene TRBJ2-3, with TRBD1 matching over 7 bases. This CDR3 region has 15 residues. Trimming cost V 6 bases and J 0 bases; bases outside gene matches: 7. Looked up from germline, CDR1 is SGHDT and CDR2 is YYEEEE. CDR3 in DNA: TGTGCCAGCATCGCAATAGGGGGCAGCACAGATACGCAGTATTTT. Protein: CASIAIGGSTDTQYF. Full variable domain (remainder filled in from reference TRBV5-6 and TRBJ2-3): DAGVTQSPTHLIKTRGQQVTLRCSPKSGHDTVSWYQQALGQGPQFIFQYYEEEERQRGNFPDRFSGHQFPNYSSELNVNALLLGDSALYLCASIAIGGSTDTQYFGPGTRLTVL.

This clone showed up just once. At the DNA level, this CDR3 is encoded by other sequences in the same sample as well. The CDR3 here is CASRTANSPLHF. The CDR3 region has the DNA TGTGCCAGTCGGACAGCGAATTCACCCCTCCACTTT. The chain carries TRBV27 and TRBJ1-6; TRBD1 is a possible D gene (6 bases). The CDR3 has 12 residues. The V and J ends lost 9 bases and 7 bases respectively, with 10 bases between them. Germline-derived CDR1 and CDR2 are MNHEY and SMNVEV (reference sequence).

The gene calls are TRBV9 and TRBJ2-1; TRBD2 is a possible D gene (5 bases). Germline V gives CDR1 SGDLS, CDR2 YYNGEE. Trimming cost V 3 bases and J 9 bases, with 13 bases left between them. The CDR3 has 13 amino acids. DNA for the CDR3: TGTGCCAGCAGCGCAGCGGACCACAGTGAGCAGTTCTTC. Its translation is CASSAADHSEQFF.

The V and J genes are TRBV30 and TRBJ2-7, with 9 bases matching TRBD1. V shed 2 bases, J shed 3 bases, and the junction held 5 bases outside the gene matches. Germline V gene lookup returns CDR1 GTSNPN and CDR2 SVGIG (reference sequence). The CDR3 has 14 residues. This CDR3 reads CAWSLGQGFYEQYF. CDR3 bases: TGTGCCTGGAGTTTGGGACAGGGATTCTACGAGCAGTACTTC. The full variable domain, with the rest looked up from reference TRBV30 and TRBJ2-7, is SQTIHQWPATLVQPVGSPLSLECTVEGTSNPNLYWYRQAAGRGLQLLFYSVGIGQISSEVPQNLSASRPQDRQFILSSKKLLLSDSGFYLCAWSLGQGFYEQYFGPGTRLTVT.

The chain links TRBV7-9 to TRBJ2-4; 7 bases are shared with TRBD1. The CDR3 extends over 17 amino acids. With V trimmed by 2 bases and J by 0 bases, 7 bases remained unmatched. Germline CDR1 and CDR2: SEHNR and FQNEAQ (reference sequence). In DNA, the CDR3 is TGTGCCAGCAGCTTACCGGGGACAGCTTTAGCCAAAAACATTCAGTACTTC. Amino acid sequence: CASSLPGTALAKNIQYF.

The chain is built from TRBV27 and TRBJ2-7, with D perhaps matching TRBD1 (5 bases). Germline CDR1 and CDR2: MNHEY and SMNVEV (reference sequence). The V and J ends lost 1 base and 6 bases respectively, with 10 bases between them. This CDR3 is built from 13 residues. The CDR3 region is CASSLWAGIEQYF. The CDR3 nucleotides read TGTGCCAGCAGTTTATGGGCAGGGATCGAGCAGTACTTC.

The chain uses TRBV7-2 and TRBJ2-7; tentatively, D is TRBD2 (6 bases). Germline V gene lookup returns CDR1 SGHTA and CDR2 FQGNSA. The germline V and J ends were trimmed by 1 base and 3 bases, with 10 bases remaining between them. CDR3 length: 14 amino acids. CDR3: CASSLGSSVYEQYF. In nucleotides, the CDR3 is TGTGCCAGCAGCTTAGGTTCTAGCGTCTACGAGCAGTACTTC. The entire variable domain, with the rest obtained from reference TRBV7-2 and TRBJ2-7, is as follows: GAGVSQSPSNKVTEKGKDVELRCDPISGHTALYWYRQSLGQGLEFLIYFQGNSAPDKSGLPSDRFSAERTGGSVSTLTIQRTQQEDSAVYLCASSLGSSVYEQYFGPGTRLTVT.

The chain employs TRBV5-4 and TRBJ2-1, with D possibly being TRBD2 (6 bases). Germline V gene data show CDR1 as SGHNT and CDR2 as YYREEE (reference sequence). The ends were cut back, 0 bases at V and 9 bases at J, with 13 bases in the middle. This CDR3 is 14 amino acids long. CDR3 in amino acids: CASSLGRGMGEQFF. CDR3 sequence (DNA): TGTGCCAGCAGCTTGGGGAGGGGAATGGGTGAGCAGTTCTTC.

The chain links TRBV28 to TRBJ1-5; no clear D gene. Deletions cut 8 bases from V and 2 bases from J, with 28 bases between. Germline values: CDR1 MDHEN, CDR2 SYDVKM. CDR3 length: 19 amino acids. DNA for the CDR3: TGTGCCAGCCCAATTCCTCCGGGATGCGAGAGATTTGGCAATCAGCCCCAGCATTTT. Its protein is CASPIPPGCERFGNQPQHF.

The gene calls are TRBV28 and TRBJ2-7, with TRBD1 identical over 8 bases. V trimming: 8 bases; J trimming: 7 bases; junction bases outside the gene matches: 4. The CDR3 loop spans 11 amino acids. The germline CDR1 and CDR2 sequences are MDHEN and SYDVKM. The CDR3 sequence is CASRQGLEQYF. The CDR3 DNA sequence: TGTGCCAGCCGACAGGGGTTGGAGCAGTACTTC. Full variable domain (missing parts from reference TRBV28 and TRBJ2-7): DVKVTQSSRYLVKRTGEKVFLECVQDMDHENMFWYRQDPGLGLRLIYFSYDVKMKEKGDIPEGYSVSREKKERFSLILESASTNQTSMYLCASRQGLEQYFGPGTRLTVT.

This sequence joins TRBV30 and TRBJ1-5; D may be TRBD1 (5 bases). V was pared by 3 bases and J by 4 bases, with 19 bases between. The CDR3 runs to 16 residues. In germline, CDR1 is GTSNPN, CDR2 SVGIG (reference sequence). CDR3 sequence (DNA): TGTGCCTGGAGAGAGGGACGGGCTTTCGGAAATCAGCCCCAGCATTTT. Translating gives CAWREGRAFGNQPQHF.

CDR3 in DNA: TGTGCCAGCAGTTTGGACAGCTATAGCAATCAGCCCCAGCATTTT. It yields the protein CASSLDSYSNQPQHF. This chain uses TRBV28 with TRBJ1-5, with D perhaps TRBD1 (6 bases). CDR3 size: 15 residues. Germline V gene data show CDR1 as MDHEN and CDR2 as SYDVKM. Trimming took 3 bases from V and 0 from J, leaving 9 bases between them. Using reference TRBV28 and TRBJ1-5 for the parts outside the CDR3, the full variable domain is DVKVTQSSRYLVKRTGEKVFLECVQDMDHENMFWYRQDPGLGLRLIYFSYDVKMKEKGDIPEGYSVSREKKERFSLILESASTNQTSMYLCASSLDSYSNQPQHFGDGTRLSIL.

The V gene is TRBV9, the J gene TRBJ2-1; D uncertain. V lost 0 bases to trimming and J lost 0 bases, with 7 bases between them. This CDR3 has 15 residues. Germline V gene sequence: CDR1 SGDLS, CDR2 YYNGEE. The CDR3 DNA follows: TGTGCCAGCAGCGTAGACGGTCGCTCCTACAATGAGCAGTTCTTC. It is translated as CASSVDGRSYNEQFF.

CDR3 sequence reads: CASSLGLAGEYEQYF. CDR3 nucleotides: TGTGCCAGCAGTTTGGGGCTAGCGGGAGAATACGAGCAGTACTTC. This chain uses TRBV28 with TRBJ2-7, with 10 positions matching TRBD2. This CDR3 has 15 residues. V shed 3 bases and J 4 bases; nucleotides not matched to a gene: 6. CDR1 and CDR2 (germline): MDHEN, SYDVKM.

This sequence joins TRBV10-3 and TRBJ1-1; TRBD1 might be the D (6 bases). CDR3 length equals 15 residues. Germline loops: CDR1 ENHRY, CDR2 SYGVKD. Trimming removed 3 bases from V and 6 bases from J, with 17 bases in between. In DNA form, the CDR3 reads TGTGCCATCAGTGAACAACAGGGCCGCCAGCCTGAAGCTTTCTTT. Protein: CAISEQQGRQPEAFF.

The rearrangement uses TRBV5-5 and TRBJ2-7; TRBD1 agrees at 8 bases. J was trimmed by 3 bases and V by 2 bases; bases with no gene match: 7. The germline CDR1 and CDR2 sequences are SGHKS and YYEKEE (reference sequence). The CDR3 totals 15 residues. The DNA for the CDR3 is TGTGCCAGCAGCTTCCCGGCAGGGGGCCTCTACGAGCAGTACTTC. Protein sequence: CASSFPAGGLYEQYF.

V usage is TRBV7-9 and J usage is TRBJ2-1; a possible D gene is TRBD1 (6 bases). V was cut by 5 bases and J by 4 bases, with 12 bases left in between. CDR1 and CDR2 from the germline V gene are SEHNR and FQNEAQ (reference sequence). This CDR3 is built from 14 residues. The CDR3 DNA reads as TGTGCCAGCAGCCACTGGGACATGTACAATGAGCAGTTCTTC. This translates into CASSHWDMYNEQFF.

The J gene is TRBJ2-3, the V gene TRBV10-3, with 10 nucleotides matching TRBD1. V shed 3 bases, J shed 4 bases, and the junction held 7 bases outside the gene matches. Germline CDR1 and CDR2: ENHRY and SYGVKD. This CDR3 is built from 16 residues. The CDR3 bases are TGTGCCATCAGTGAAAGAGGGACAGGGGCTTCAGATACGCAGTATTTT. Translation gives CAISERGTGASDTQYF.

The V call is TRBV14, the J call TRBJ2-7; 10 positions match TRBD1. The CDR3 has 14 residues. After removal of 3 bases from V and 2 bases from J, the junction contained 1 base not matched to a gene. Germline-derived CDR1 and CDR2 are SGHDN and FVKESK. The CDR3 bases are TGTGCCAGCAGCCAGGGACAGGGGACCTACGAGCAGTACTTC. This gives the protein CASSQGQGTYEQYF.

The chain uses TRBV4-1 and TRBJ1-1; a possible D gene is TRBD1 (6 bases). Germline V gene lookup returns CDR1 MGHRA and CDR2 YSYEKL. Deletions cut 4 bases from V and 5 bases from J, with 17 bases between. This CDR3 spans 15 amino acids. The CDR3 nucleotides are TGCGCCAGCAGCCCCTCCCAGGGGCCGGGTACTGAAGCTTTCTTT. Translated, it gives CASSPSQGPGTEAFF.